Each of the 32 T cell receptor beta chains below was sequenced from the same sample in a study of cytomegalovirus exposure and HLA in healthy donors. Both 60 Vbeta primers and 13 Jbeta primers went into the PCR. Sequencing was performed with immunoSEQ multiplex PCR; in TCRdb, only in-frame clones are kept and a portion is missing. The table has about 140,000 clones, less than 85% seen once. The sequencing input was PBMCs. The origin of the receptors is a man aged 40-49 years in good health and CMV-seronegative.

The rearrangement joins TRBV27 to TRBJ2-2, with a weak D call TRBD1 (6 bases). Per the germline V gene, CDR1 is MNHEY and CDR2 is SMNVEV (reference sequence). V shed 6 bases and J shed 1 base, with 15 bases lying between them. The CDR3 runs to 16 residues. CDR3 region: CASSQTQGLNTGELFF. The CDR3 bases are TGTGCCAGCAGCCAAACGCAGGGGTTGAACACCGGGGAGCTGTTTTTT.

V usage is TRBV13 and J usage is TRBJ2-5; TRBD1 matches at 9 bases. There are 17 residues in the CDR3. The V segment lost 3 bases and the J segment 4 bases; nucleotides outside the gene matches: 12. Germline CDR1 and CDR2: PRHDT and FYEKMQ (reference sequence). CDR3 sequence (DNA): TGTGCCAGCAGCTTGGGACCCGGGACAGGGAGGGGAGAGACCCAGTACTTC. It yields the protein CASSLGPGTGRGETQYF.

This clone appeared once. The rearrangement joins TRBV30 to TRBJ2-7; perhaps TRBD2 as D (6 bases). In germline, CDR1 is GTSNPN, CDR2 SVGIG (reference sequence). The CDR3 consists of 12 residues. With 0 bases removed from V and 11 bases from J, the gap between germline ends came to 14 bases. The CDR3 sequence is CAWSVLEGMEYF. In DNA form, the CDR3 reads TGTGCCTGGAGTGTACTGGAGGGGATGGAGTACTTC.

J is TRBJ2-5 and V is TRBV27; TRBD1 aligns across 8 bases. The CDR3 sequence is 14 residues long. Germline assignment: CDR1 MNHEY and CDR2 SMNVEV (reference sequence). V gave up 1 base and J gave up 4 bases; unmatched junction bases: 2. The CDR3 is CASSLFGQGETQYF. CDR3 nucleotides: TGTGCCAGCAGTTTATTTGGACAGGGAGAGACCCAGTACTTC.

This rearrangement joins TRBV6-4 to TRBJ2-2; the D is unclear. V was cut by 5 bases and J by 2 bases, with 9 bases left in between. The CDR3 length is 14 residues. From germline, CDR1 is MRHNA and CDR2 SNTAGT. CDR3: CASSPQQNTGELFF. CDR3 bases: TGTGCCAGCAGTCCACAACAAAACACCGGGGAGCTGTTTTTT.

The chain is built from TRBV30 and TRBJ1-6; 7 bases are shared with TRBD1. The CDR3 totals 17 residues. Per germline, CDR1 GTSNPN and CDR2 SVGIG (reference sequence). J lost 0 bases, V lost 3 bases, and 8 bases had no gene match. CDR3 sequence: CAWSLTGSSSYNSPLHF. The CDR3 DNA is TGTGCCTGGAGCCTGACAGGGTCTAGCTCCTATAATTCACCCCTCCACTTT.

This chain links TRBV4-1 with TRBJ2-6; D possibly corresponds to TRBD1 (5 bases). This CDR3 spans 15 amino acids. Between the trimmed V and J ends, which lost 5 bases and 4 bases, there was a span of 12 bases. Germline CDR1 is MGHRA and CDR2 is YSYEKL. The CDR3 DNA is TGCGCCAGCAGCAGCACAGGTCTGGGGGCCAACGTCCTGACTTTC. Protein sequence: CASSSTGLGANVLTF.

V is TRBV6-5 and J is TRBJ2-1; TRBD2 matches at 8 bases. The J segment lost 5 bases and the V segment lost 6 bases, leaving 3 bases of the junction unmatched. This CDR3 has 13 amino acids. The germline V gene has CDR1 MNHEY and CDR2 SVGAGI. The CDR3 loop is CASRLAANNEQFF. CDR3 DNA: TGTGCCAGCAGACTAGCGGCCAACAATGAGCAGTTCTTC.

The chain joins TRBV27 to TRBJ2-7; TRBD1 aligns across 10 bases. The CDR3 runs 15 residues. J was trimmed by 6 bases and V by 4 bases; bases with no gene match: 9. CDR1 is MNHEY, CDR2 SMNVEV, per germline (reference sequence). CDR3 sequence: CASSSFLGQGIEQYF. CDR3 nucleotide sequence: TGTGCCAGCAGTTCCTTCCTGGGACAGGGGATCGAGCAGTACTTC.

This rearrangement joins TRBV5-1 to TRBJ2-7; maybe TRBD1 (5 bases). Germline V gene sequence: CDR1 SGHRS, CDR2 YFSETQ. V was pared by 4 bases and J by 2 bases, with 10 bases between. CDR3 length: 13 residues. The CDR3 reads CASSPTVPYEQYF. The DNA of the CDR3 is TGCGCCAGCAGCCCGACAGTTCCCTACGAGCAGTACTTC.

This clone was counted only a few times. V gene TRBV5-6 combines with J gene TRBJ2-1, with D possibly matching TRBD2 (5 bases). CDR1 is SGHDT, CDR2 YYEEEE, per germline. The CDR3 contains 13 residues. With 0 bases removed from V and 5 bases from J, the gap between germline ends came to 6 bases. The CDR3 is CASSLAGDNEQFF. The CDR3 DNA sequence: TGTGCCAGCAGCTTGGCCGGGGACAATGAGCAGTTCTTC.

The rearrangement links TRBV7-9 to TRBJ2-5; TRBD2 might be the D (5 bases). CDR1 SEHNR and CDR2 FQNEAQ come from the germline V gene (reference sequence). CDR3 length: 13 residues. V was pared by 8 bases and J by 2 bases, with 12 bases between. CDR3 DNA sequence: TGTGCCAGCCTTGCTACGGGACAAGAGACCCAGTACTTC. Its translation is CASLATGQETQYF.

The rearrangement uses TRBV5-1 and TRBJ2-7, with 7 nucleotides matching TRBD1. CDR1 and CDR2 (germline): SGHRS, YFSETQ. The CDR3 is 13 residues long. V shed 3 bases and J 7 bases; nucleotides not matched to a gene: 7. This chain's CDR3 is CASSSDRMGEQYF. The CDR3 DNA is TGCGCCAGCAGCTCGGACAGGATGGGTGAGCAGTACTTC.

The genes are TRBV6-5 and TRBJ2-5, with 8 bases lining up with TRBD2. The CDR3 has 16 residues. CDR1 MNHEY and CDR2 SVGAGI come from the germline V gene. V shed 0 bases and J 8 bases; nucleotides not matched to a gene: 11. CDR3 DNA sequence: TGTGCCAGCAGTTACTCCAGTTCTCTAGCGGGTGCAACCCAGTACTTC. Translating it yields CASSYSSSLAGATQYF.

The chain links TRBV5-6 to TRBJ2-5, with 10 positions matching TRBD2. The germline gives CDR1 SGHDT, CDR2 YYEEEE. Trimming took 0 bases from V and 5 from J; bases not matched to a gene: 4. The CDR3 sequence is 15 residues long. CDR3 bases: TGTGCCAGCAGCTTGGGAGCGGGGGGGCGCGAGACCCAGTACTTC. Translated: CASSLGAGGRETQYF. The variable domain in full, completed from reference TRBV5-6 and TRBJ2-5, reads DAGVTQSPTHLIKTRGQQVTLRCSPKSGHDTVSWYQQALGQGPQFIFQYYEEEERQRGNFPDRFSGHQFPNYSSELNVNALLLGDSALYLCASSLGAGGRETQYFGPGTRLLVL.

This chain joins TRBV5-6 and TRBJ2-7; TRBD1 might be the D (5 bases). This CDR3 is built from 14 residues. Trimming shortened V by 4 bases and J by 5 bases, and 16 bases separated the two germline ends. CDR1 is SGHDT and CDR2 is YYEEEE in the germline V gene. CDR3 bases: TGTGCCAGCAGCATACTCCCAGGGTACGACGAGCAGTACTTC. Amino acids: CASSILPGYDEQYF.

V gene TRBV11-2 combines with J gene TRBJ2-5; TRBD1 matches at 8 bases. The CDR3 is 15 amino acids. Losses at the gene ends were 5 bases for V and 3 bases for J; bases not matched to a gene: 8. From germline, CDR1 is SGHAT and CDR2 FQNNGV. The CDR3 spells CASSGQGAVKETQYF. The CDR3 region has the DNA TGTGCCAGCAGCGGCCAGGGGGCAGTGAAAGAGACCCAGTACTTC.

The chain links TRBV11-2 to TRBJ1-3; 7 nucleotides agree with TRBD1. Germline CDR1 SGHAT, CDR2 FQNNGV. The CDR3 has 16 residues. Trimming removed 4 bases from V and 2 bases from J; junction bases left unmatched: 8. The CDR3 here is CASSSLQGLPGNTIYF. The DNA of the CDR3 is TGTGCCAGCAGCTCCTTACAGGGGCTACCTGGAAACACCATATATTTT. Variable domain in full (rest from reference TRBV11-2 and TRBJ1-3): EAGVAQSPRYKIIEKRQSVAFWCNPISGHATLYWYQQILGQGPKLLIQFQNNGVVDDSQLPKDRFSAERLKGVDSTLKIQPAKLEDSAVYLCASSSLQGLPGNTIYFGEGSWLTVV.

This chain joins TRBV19 and TRBJ2-3, with 11 nucleotides matching TRBD2. The CDR3 runs 15 residues. V gave up 2 bases and J gave up 3 bases; unmatched junction bases: 1. CDR1 is LNHDA and CDR2 is SQIVND in the germline V gene (reference sequence). For the CDR3, the DNA is TGTGCCAGTAGTATAACTAGCGGGAGTACAGATACGCAGTATTTT. Translating it yields CASSITSGSTDTQYF.

The chain links TRBV9 to TRBJ2-7, with TRBD2 matching over 7 bases. The CDR3 totals 15 residues. Germline CDR1 and CDR2: SGDLS and YYNGEE. The junction had 4 bases not matched to a gene; V was cut back by 0 bases and J by 1 base. CDR3 in amino acids: CASSVDAGESYEQYF. The CDR3 bases are TGTGCCAGCAGCGTAGATGCGGGAGAGTCCTACGAGCAGTACTTC.

V and J are TRBV5-4 and TRBJ1-6; 7 nucleotides line up with TRBD1. The V gene end was trimmed by 0 bases and the J gene end by 9 bases; junction bases not matched to a gene: 6. CDR3 length: 15 residues. The germline CDR1 and CDR2 sequences are SGHNT and YYREEE (reference sequence). For the CDR3, the DNA is TGTGCCAGCAGCTTGGACCGACAGGGTGGTTCACCCCTCCACTTT. Translation: CASSLDRQGGSPLHF.

The V call is TRBV19, the J call TRBJ1-2; D ambiguous. Per the germline V gene, CDR1 is LNHDA and CDR2 is SQIVND (reference sequence). This CDR3 spans 13 amino acids. V shed 8 bases and J shed 7 bases, with 17 bases lying between them. In nucleotides, the CDR3 is TGTGCCAGTTGCTTAGTGGGAGTAAGTGGCTACACCTTC. It is translated as CASCLVGVSGYTF. Using reference TRBV19 and TRBJ1-2 for the parts outside the CDR3, the full variable domain is DGGITQSPKYLFRKEGQNVTLSCEQNLNHDAMYWYRQDPGQGLRLIYYSQIVNDFQKGDIAEGYSVSREKKESFPLTVTSAQKNPTAFYLCASCLVGVSGYTFGSGTRLTVV.

The genes are TRBV9 and TRBJ1-2; TRBD1 agrees at 7 bases. The junction had 11 bases not matched to a gene; V was cut back by 3 bases and J by 6 bases. The CDR3 extends over 15 amino acids. Per the germline V gene, CDR1 is SGDLS and CDR2 is YYNGEE. CDR3 residues: CASSAVSGQLHGYTF. The CDR3 nucleotides are TGTGCCAGCAGCGCCGTTTCGGGACAGCTTCATGGCTACACCTTC.

The V call is TRBV2, the J call TRBJ2-1, with 11 bases aligning to TRBD2. The germline CDR1 and CDR2 sequences are SNHLY and FYNNEI. The V and J ends lost 5 bases and 0 bases, in that order; junction bases with no gene match: 6. The CDR3 runs to 17 residues. The DNA for the CDR3 is TGTGCCAGCAGTAGTAGCGGGAGGGCCTACTCCTACAATGAGCAGTTCTTC. Its protein is CASSSSGRAYSYNEQFF.

Concerning this clone: The junction departs from germline at one end; a sequencing error may be responsible. At the DNA level, this CDR3 is encoded by other sequences in the same sample as well. V and J are TRBV27 and TRBJ2-1, with D perhaps matching TRBD2 (6 bases). This CDR3 comprises 15 residues. Germline assignment: CDR1 MNHEY and CDR2 SMNVEV (reference sequence). CDR3 DNA: TGCGCCAGCACCCAGGTAGGGGAGGAGTACAATGAGCAGTTCTTC. This encodes CASTQVGEEYNEQFF.

The chain uses TRBV28 and TRBJ1-5; D unresolved. In germline, CDR1 is MDHEN, CDR2 SYDVKM. V was shortened by 5 bases and J by 4 bases, with 18 bases between the two germline ends. The CDR3 runs to 16 residues. The CDR3 reads CASSPDGRGSNQPQHF. CDR3 nucleotides: TGTGCCAGCAGTCCTGATGGGCGGGGTTCTAATCAGCCCCAGCATTTT.

The chain couples TRBV14 to TRBJ2-3; D remains unclear. Trimming removed 4 bases at V and 3 bases at J, with 8 bases between. Germline V lookup: CDR1 SGHDN, CDR2 FVKESK. The CDR3 is 13 amino acids. The CDR3 DNA is TGTGCCAGCAGCCCTCGACTGACAGATACGCAGTATTTT. It codes for CASSPRLTDTQYF.

The chain employs TRBV6-1 and TRBJ1-6; D perhaps matches TRBD1 (6 bases). Trimming removed 3 bases at V and 9 bases at J, with 9 bases between. This CDR3 is 13 amino acids long. Germline values: CDR1 MNHNS, CDR2 SASEGT. The CDR3 sequence is CASSDADSSPLHF. CDR3 nucleotides: TGTGCCAGCAGTGATGCGGACAGTTCACCCCTCCACTTT.

This clone was recorded a few times. The chain joins TRBV6-6 to TRBJ1-1; a weak D match, TRBD1 (6 bases). The CDR3 sequence is 15 residues long. The V end was cut by 0 bases, the J end by 1 base, with 9 bases between. The V gene's germline CDR1 is MNHNY and CDR2 SVGAGI (reference sequence). CDR3 sequence (DNA): TGTGCCAGCAGTTACTCTCAGGGGCAGAACACTGAAGCTTTCTTT. Amino acids: CASSYSQGQNTEAFF.

The rearrangement uses TRBV14 and TRBJ2-5, with D possibly matching TRBD1 (5 bases). The CDR3 sequence is 13 residues long. Germline CDR1 and CDR2: SGHDN and FVKESK. Trimming left V 5 bases short and J 2 bases short, with 9 bases between. CDR3 region: CASSFQGQETQYF. Here the CDR3 DNA reads TGTGCCAGCAGCTTCCAGGGTCAAGAGACCCAGTACTTC.

This clone has only a few counts. The chain uses TRBV27 and TRBJ1-4; 11 bases are shared with TRBD1. The CDR3 length is 14 residues. Germline V gives CDR1 MNHEY, CDR2 SMNVEV (reference sequence). Trimming at V came to 5 bases and at J to 8 bases, leaving 4 bases not matched to a gene. The CDR3 DNA sequence: TGTGCCAGCAGTGTGGACAGGGGGCAAGAAAAACTGTTTTTT. This sequence encodes CASSVDRGQEKLFF.

The chain uses TRBV7-2 and TRBJ2-7, with D maybe TRBD1 (7 bases). The CDR3 is 15 residues long. Germline assignment: CDR1 SGHTA and CDR2 FQGNSA. V dropped 5 bases and J dropped 4 bases, with 18 bases sitting between them. The CDR3 DNA sequence: TGTGCCAGCAGCGTCTACAGGGGTGGGGGGTACGAGCAGTACTTC. Its protein product is CASSVYRGGGYEQYF.